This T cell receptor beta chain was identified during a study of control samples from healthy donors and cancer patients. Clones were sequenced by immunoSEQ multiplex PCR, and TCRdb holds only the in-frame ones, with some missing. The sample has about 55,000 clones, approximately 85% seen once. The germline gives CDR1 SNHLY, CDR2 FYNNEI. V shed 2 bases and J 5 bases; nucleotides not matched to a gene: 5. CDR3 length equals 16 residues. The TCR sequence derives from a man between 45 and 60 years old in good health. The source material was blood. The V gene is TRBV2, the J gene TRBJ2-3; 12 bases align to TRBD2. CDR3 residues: CASSERASGGGDTQYF. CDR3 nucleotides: TGTGCCAGCAGTGAAAGGGCTAGCGGGGGGGGAGATACGCAGTATTTT.